The subject of this entry is one T cell receptor beta chain. This sample was taken from a study of blood T cell repertoires in COVID-19. TCRdb keeps only in-frame clones here, not all; method: immunoSEQ multiplex PCR. The sample carries 330,000 or so clones, 88% recorded once. Germline-derived CDR1 and CDR2 are MNHNS and SASEGT. Trimming took off 4 bases at V and 4 bases at J, with 19 bases between the two ends. This CDR3 has 16 residues. Those designated as exposed participants met a COVID-19 case within 2 weeks before study entry. The origin of this receptor is a woman in her 30s who had been exposed to COVID-19. This sequence joins TRBV6-1 and TRBJ1-2; D is possibly TRBD1 (5 bases). Sequencing was done on a sample of PBMCs or T cells enriched from blood (not recorded which). The CDR3 region has the DNA TGTGCCAGCAGTGGATCGGGGGGAGGGGTCGCCTATGGCTACACCTTC. Amino acid sequence: CASSGSGGGVAYGYTF.